Listed below are T cell receptor beta chains from one sample, sequenced in a study of blood T cell repertoires in COVID-19. Some clones are missing from TCRdb's copy, which holds only in-frame ones; the method was immunoSEQ multiplex PCR. Among under 250,000 clones listed, just under 85% were seen once. The sample was peripheral blood. These receptor sequences come from a man of 80 years or more with acute or convalescent COVID-19. CDR3s leave out the opening cysteine and the closing phenylalanine or tryptophan. Size is stated for part of the rows, as once, few or many counts, or as a class when the clone is expanded.

v_call: TRBV10-3
clone_size: .
j_call: TRBJ2-7
cdr3_aa: AIRDPGLAGGHHYEQY

v_call: TRBV2
clone_size: .
j_call: TRBJ1-4
cdr3_aa: ASRAQVEKLF

v_call: TRBV20-1
clone_size: few
j_call: TRBJ1-1
cdr3_aa: SASPTAGSVKGAF

v_call: TRBV2
clone_size: .
j_call: TRBJ1-5
cdr3_aa: ASRWGAGNQPQH

v_call: TRBV4-2
clone_size: .
j_call: TRBJ1-6
cdr3_aa: ASSQGDRDLPLH

v_call: TRBV6-6
clone_size: few
j_call: TRBJ1-1
cdr3_aa: ASSYTLGHPNTEAF

v_call: TRBV27
clone_size: .
j_call: TRBJ2-1
cdr3_aa: ASSLRPPSGGPISWNEQF

v_call: TRBV2
clone_size: .
j_call: TRBJ2-7
cdr3_aa: ASSSQGGWEQY

v_call: TRBV5-6
clone_size: .
j_call: TRBJ2-1
cdr3_aa: ASSFRTGGSYNEQF

v_call: TRBV9
clone_size: .
j_call: TRBJ1-3
cdr3_aa: ASSVVPGSGNTIY

v_call: TRBV23-1
clone_size: .
j_call: TRBJ1-6
cdr3_aa: ASSQSCVLGQGCSPLH

v_call: TRBV19
clone_size: few
j_call: TRBJ1-2
cdr3_aa: ATRQGRANPSVFASYGYT

v_call: TRBV12-2
clone_size: .
j_call: TRBJ1-1
cdr3_aa: ASRTRQGE

v_call: TRBV1
clone_size: .
j_call: TRBJ2-1
cdr3_aa: TSSQGYREVPGSYNEQF

v_call: TRBV10-2
clone_size: .
j_call: TRBJ1-2
cdr3_aa: ASSEGLRSGLYGYT

v_call: TRBV5-4
clone_size: few
j_call: TRBJ1-1
cdr3_aa: ASSLESGGTEAF

v_call: TRBV2
clone_size: .
j_call: TRBJ1-1
cdr3_aa: ASSEDRGLLLQAF

v_call: TRBV6-5
clone_size: .
j_call: TRBJ2-3
cdr3_aa: ASAKSTDTQY

v_call: TRBV2
clone_size: .
j_call: TRBJ2-7
cdr3_aa: ASSEVGFSAGYYEQY

v_call: TRBV15
clone_size: .
j_call: TRBJ1-4
cdr3_aa: ATSRDRGDGEKLF

v_call: TRBV9
clone_size: few
j_call: TRBJ1-1
cdr3_aa: ASSRDRVNTEAF

v_call: TRBV6-6
clone_size: .
j_call: TRBJ2-3
cdr3_aa: ASSYGGTSADTQY

v_call: TRBV11-2
clone_size: .
j_call: TRBJ1-3
cdr3_aa: ASSLGAGPSGNTIY

v_call: TRBV5-4
clone_size: .
j_call: TRBJ1-4
cdr3_aa: ASSLQGADEKLF

v_call: TRBV24-1
clone_size: once
j_call: TRBJ1-1
cdr3_aa: ATSGVQGALGGAF

v_call: TRBV30
clone_size: .
j_call: TRBJ1-2
cdr3_aa: AWMGQRYYGYT

v_call: TRBV27
clone_size: .
j_call: TRBJ2-3
cdr3_aa: ASSSSPYTDTQY

v_call: TRBV18
clone_size: .
j_call: TRBJ1-5
cdr3_aa: ASSPRSVNRVSNQPQH

v_call: TRBV19
clone_size: few
j_call: TRBJ2-1
cdr3_aa: ASSIPTGGQYNEQF

v_call: TRBV27
clone_size: .
j_call: TRBJ2-4
cdr3_aa: ASSPDRQGRNY

v_call: TRBV27
clone_size: .
j_call: TRBJ2-2
cdr3_aa: ASSSRRQGANTGELF

v_call: TRBV7-2
clone_size: once
j_call: TRBJ1-3
cdr3_aa: ASSPIGGPGNTIY

v_call: TRBV6-6
clone_size: .
j_call: TRBJ1-1
cdr3_aa: ASGTGSPIEAF

v_call: TRBV11-3
clone_size: .
j_call: TRBJ1-1
cdr3_aa: ASSPPFLGQGIEAF

v_call: TRBV19
clone_size: .
j_call: TRBJ2-4
cdr3_aa: ASSPAGRGARIQY

v_call: TRBV18
clone_size: .
j_call: TRBJ2-2
cdr3_aa: ASSPPARLRSTGELF

v_call: TRBV3-1/TRBV3-2
clone_size: few
j_call: TRBJ2-5
cdr3_aa: ASQRGPQETQY

v_call: TRBV14
clone_size: .
j_call: TRBJ1-2
cdr3_aa: ASSQRWTGTNYGYT

v_call: TRBV28
clone_size: .
j_call: TRBJ1-5
cdr3_aa: ASSPSLRGAGQPQH

v_call: TRBV10-3
clone_size: once
j_call: TRBJ1-1
cdr3_aa: AISDRALAEAF

v_call: TRBV18
clone_size: .
j_call: TRBJ2-4
cdr3_aa: ASSSQGAKNIQY

v_call: TRBV10-2
clone_size: .
j_call: TRBJ1-3
cdr3_aa: ASSELMGRRSGNTIY

v_call: TRBV6-2/TRBV6-3
clone_size: many
j_call: TRBJ1-5
cdr3_aa: ASSPRGSSLYSNQPQH

v_call: TRBV6-6
clone_size: .
j_call: TRBJ2-3
cdr3_aa: ASSYSRDRQRGSQY

v_call: TRBV5-1
clone_size: .
j_call: TRBJ2-1
cdr3_aa: ASSLAGTSRYNEQF

v_call: TRBV24-1
clone_size: .
j_call: TRBJ2-3
cdr3_aa: ATRTESSTDTQY

v_call: TRBV10-2
clone_size: .
j_call: TRBJ1-6
cdr3_aa: ASTAGISYNSPLH

v_call: TRBV30
clone_size: few
j_call: TRBJ2-1
cdr3_aa: AWKGLAGGPGYNEQF

v_call: TRBV6-5
clone_size: .
j_call: TRBJ1-2
cdr3_aa: ASSPQDRSGYT

v_call: TRBV10-1
clone_size: .
j_call: TRBJ2-1
cdr3_aa: ASVRRPPDNEQF

v_call: TRBV28
clone_size: few
j_call: TRBJ1-6
cdr3_aa: ASSDWDRGNSPLH